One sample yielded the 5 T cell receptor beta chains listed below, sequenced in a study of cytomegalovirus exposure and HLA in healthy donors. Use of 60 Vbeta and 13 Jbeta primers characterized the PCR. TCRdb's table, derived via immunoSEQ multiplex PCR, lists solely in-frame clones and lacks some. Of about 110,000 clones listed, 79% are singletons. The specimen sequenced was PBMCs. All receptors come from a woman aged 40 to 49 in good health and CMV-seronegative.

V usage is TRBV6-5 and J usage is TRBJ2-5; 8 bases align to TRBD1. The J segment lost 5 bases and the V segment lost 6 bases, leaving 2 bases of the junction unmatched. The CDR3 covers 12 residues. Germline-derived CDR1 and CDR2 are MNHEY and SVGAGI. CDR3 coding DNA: TGTGCCAGCAGACGGACAGGGGAGACCCAGTACTTC. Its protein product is CASRRTGETQYF.

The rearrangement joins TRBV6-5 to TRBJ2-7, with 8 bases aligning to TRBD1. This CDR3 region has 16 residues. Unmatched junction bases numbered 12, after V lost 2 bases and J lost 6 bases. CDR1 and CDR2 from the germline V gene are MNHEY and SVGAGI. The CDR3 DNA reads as TGTGCCAGCAGTTACACCTTGGGACAGGCCGCCGGCGAGCAGTACTTC. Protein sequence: CASSYTLGQAAGEQYF.

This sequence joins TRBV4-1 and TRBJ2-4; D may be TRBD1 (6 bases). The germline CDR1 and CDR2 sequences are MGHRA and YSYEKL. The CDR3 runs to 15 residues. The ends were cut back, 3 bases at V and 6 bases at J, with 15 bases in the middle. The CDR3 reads CASSHPGTSGNIQYF. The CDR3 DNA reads TGCGCCAGCAGCCATCCCGGGACATCTGGAAACATTCAGTACTTC.

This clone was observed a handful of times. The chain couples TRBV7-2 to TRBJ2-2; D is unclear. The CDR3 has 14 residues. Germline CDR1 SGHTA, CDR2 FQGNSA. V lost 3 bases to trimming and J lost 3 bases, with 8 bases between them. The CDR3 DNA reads TGTGCCAGCAGCTTGGCCAAAGACACCGGGGAGCTGTTTTTT. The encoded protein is CASSLAKDTGELFF.

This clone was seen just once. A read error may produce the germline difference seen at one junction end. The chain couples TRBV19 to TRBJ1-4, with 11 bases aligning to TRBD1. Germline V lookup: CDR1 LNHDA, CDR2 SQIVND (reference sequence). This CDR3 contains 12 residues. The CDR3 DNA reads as TGTGCCAGTAGGGACAGGGGGCGAAAAACTGTTTTT. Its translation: CASRDRGRKTVF.